The 23 T cell receptor beta chains listed next were all sequenced from one sample in a study of cytomegalovirus exposure and HLA in healthy donors. The PCR used 60 Vbeta and 13 Jbeta primers. This table comes from immunoSEQ multiplex PCR, and its TCRdb copy is limited to in-frame clones, with some not included. The data hold about 160,000 clones, with approximately 84% observed a single time. Sequencing input: PBMCs. The receptors here all came from a man in his late teens or twenties in good health and CMV-seropositive.

The chain joins TRBV25-1 to TRBJ2-7; 9 bases agree with TRBD1. The CDR3 runs to 14 residues. The germline gives CDR1 MGHDK, CDR2 SYGVNS. V trimming: 6 bases; J trimming: 4 bases; junction bases outside the gene matches: 7. CDR3 residues: CASRYGTGTYEQYF. The CDR3 coding sequence is TGTGCCAGCAGATACGGGACAGGGACGTACGAGCAGTACTTC.

The CDR3 DNA follows: TGTGCCAGTAGTATAGCAGGGACAGGGCAGTTCTTC. Translating it yields CASSIAGTGQFF. The chain employs TRBV19 and TRBJ2-1, with 8 bases identical to TRBD1. Germline trimming cut 1 base from V and 12 bases from J; bases unmatched to any gene: 2. CDR3 length: 12 amino acids. Germline V CDR1 and CDR2: LNHDA, SQIVND (reference sequence).

V usage is TRBV6-1 and J usage is TRBJ2-1; 7 nucleotides line up with TRBD1. The CDR3 loop spans 14 amino acids. The junction had 4 bases not matched to a gene; V was cut back by 4 bases and J by 4 bases. Germline values: CDR1 MNHNS, CDR2 SASEGT. The CDR3 DNA sequence: TGTGCCAGCAGTGTCCCGGGACAGTACAATGAGCAGTTCTTC. This sequence encodes CASSVPGQYNEQFF.

The CDR3 DNA reads TGCGCCAGCAGCCACCCCAGAGGGGGCGCGAACACCGGGGAGCTGTTTTTT. Encoded protein: CASSHPRGGANTGELFF. The chain recombines TRBV4-3 with TRBJ2-2; 7 bases align to TRBD1. This CDR3 has 17 amino acids. Germline V gene data show CDR1 as LGHNA and CDR2 as YSLEER. J was trimmed by 0 bases and V by 3 bases; bases with no gene match: 7.

CDR3 DNA: TGTGCCAGCAGCCAAGAAGCTAGCGGGGGGGCATACAATGAGCAGTTCTTC. Translation gives CASSQEASGGAYNEQFF. This chain joins TRBV4-2 and TRBJ2-1; 12 nucleotides match TRBD2. Per the germline V gene, CDR1 is LGHNA and CDR2 is YNFKEQ. The CDR3 consists of 17 residues. J gave up 4 bases and V 0 bases, and 4 bases lay outside the gene matches.

This chain connects TRBV9 to TRBJ2-3; a possible D gene is TRBD2 (7 bases). Deletions cut 3 bases from V and 1 base from J, with 21 bases between. CDR1 is SGDLS, CDR2 YYNGEE, per germline. This CDR3 spans 18 amino acids. Here the CDR3 DNA reads TGTGCCAGCAGCGGTCCTGGGCGGGGGCTTTCTGGCACAGATACGCAGTATTTT. It encodes CASSGPGRGLSGTDTQYF. Full variable domain (remainder filled in from reference TRBV9 and TRBJ2-3): DSGVTQTPKHLITATGQRVTLRCSPRSGDLSVYWYQQSLDQGLQFLIQYYNGEERAKGNILERFSAQQFPDLHSELNLSSLELGDSALYFCASSGPGRGLSGTDTQYFGPGTRLTVL.

This chain uses TRBV10-3 with TRBJ2-5; no clear D. Trimming removed 4 bases from V and 3 bases from J, with 12 bases in between. CDR1 and CDR2 from the germline V gene are ENHRY and SYGVKD. This CDR3 contains 14 residues. The CDR3 reads CAISGIDSKETQYF. CDR3 DNA sequence: TGTGCCATCAGTGGTATAGATTCAAAAGAGACCCAGTACTTC.

The CDR3 is CASSEKLRGKGNQPQHF. CDR3 bases: TGTGCCAGCAGTGAAAAATTACGAGGCAAGGGCAATCAGCCCCAGCATTTT. V usage is TRBV6-1 and J usage is TRBJ1-5; D not certain. V was clipped by 2 bases and J by 2 bases, with 16 bases between them. The CDR3 spans 17 residues. The germline CDR1 and CDR2 sequences are MNHNS and SASEGT.

The chain couples TRBV19 to TRBJ1-2, with TRBD1 identical over 9 bases. With 5 bases clipped from V and 4 bases from J, the junction kept 5 bases outside the gene matches. Germline CDR1 LNHDA, CDR2 SQIVND (reference sequence). The CDR3 is 14 residues long. The CDR3 DNA reads TGTGCCAGTAGTTCCACGGACAGGGGCTATGGCTACACCTTC. Encoded protein: CASSSTDRGYGYTF. The variable domain in full, completed from reference TRBV19 and TRBJ1-2, reads DGGITQSPKYLFRKEGQNVTLSCEQNLNHDAMYWYRQDPGQGLRLIYYSQIVNDFQKGDIAEGYSVSREKKESFPLTVTSAQKNPTAFYLCASSSTDRGYGYTFGSGTRLTVV.

In this sample, this clone turned up a few times. V gene TRBV6-5 combines with J gene TRBJ1-2; D remains unclear. The CDR3 runs 13 residues. Germline V gene sequence: CDR1 MNHEY, CDR2 SVGAGI. V was pared by 7 bases and J by 8 bases, with 17 bases between. CDR3 sequence (DNA): TGTGCCAGCATAAAGGCCGCTGGGGAGGGCTACACCTTC. Protein: CASIKAAGEGYTF.

This clone came up once. The V call is TRBV6-1, the J call TRBJ1-5; D uncertain. The CDR3 is 15 amino acids. V was pared by 8 bases and J by 0 bases, with 14 bases between. Germline values: CDR1 MNHNS, CDR2 SASEGT. CDR3 in amino acids: CASFSGGHSNQPQHF. Written as DNA, the CDR3 is TGTGCCAGCTTTTCGGGAGGTCATAGCAATCAGCCCCAGCATTTT.

The genes are TRBV6-5 and TRBJ2-2, with 9 bases identical to TRBD2. CDR3 length equals 14 residues. V shed 8 bases, J shed 1 base, and the junction held 2 bases outside the gene matches. Germline V CDR1 and CDR2: MNHEY, SVGAGI. CDR3 sequence: CASQRGVNTGELFF. CDR3 DNA: TGTGCCAGCCAGCGGGGGGTGAACACCGGGGAGCTGTTTTTT.

This chain joins TRBV7-4 and TRBJ1-1; no firm D call. The V gene's germline CDR1 is SGHVT and CDR2 SQSDAQ. The length of the CDR3 is 15 residues. The V and J ends lost 1 base and 2 bases respectively, with 11 bases between them. The DNA of the CDR3 is TGTGCCAGCAGCTTAGGTCTCCGGACTAACACTGAAGCTTTCTTT. It translates to CASSLGLRTNTEAFF.

This clone was recorded only once. V is TRBV4-1 and J is TRBJ1-2; the match to TRBD1 covers 7 bases. V dropped 1 base and J dropped 4; count of bases not matched to a gene: 9. Germline assignment: CDR1 MGHRA and CDR2 YSYEKL. CDR3 length: 16 residues. CDR3 in amino acids: CASSQGGAQGIYGYTF. The CDR3 coding sequence is TGCGCCAGCAGCCAAGGGGGGGCACAGGGGATCTATGGCTACACCTTC.

The V call is TRBV4-3, the J call TRBJ1-6; the match to TRBD1 covers 7 bases. The J segment lost 15 bases and the V segment lost 5 bases, leaving 7 bases of the junction unmatched. Germline CDR1 reads LGHNA; CDR2 reads YSLEER. The CDR3 is 12 residues long. CDR3 in amino acids: CASSGGGSDLHF. The DNA for the CDR3 is TGCGCCAGCAGCGGAGGGGGCTCGGACCTCCACTTT.

The V and J genes are TRBV6-5 and TRBJ2-1; possible D gene TRBD2, 5 bases. CDR3 length: 12 amino acids. Germline V gives CDR1 MNHEY, CDR2 SVGAGI. The ends were cut back, 6 bases at V and 9 bases at J, with 12 bases in the middle. The chain's CDR3 is CASRPGGGEQFF. The CDR3 DNA is TGTGCCAGCAGGCCAGGCGGAGGTGAGCAGTTCTTC.

CDR3 loop: CAWRQGTSVVEQFF. CDR3 coding DNA: TGTGCCTGGAGGCAGGGGACTAGCGTGGTTGAGCAGTTCTTC. The chain recombines TRBV30 with TRBJ2-1; 10 bases align to TRBD2. The CDR3 contains 14 residues. Per germline, CDR1 GTSNPN and CDR2 SVGIG (reference sequence). The trim removed 3 bases at V and 9 bases at J, leaving 8 bases unmatched.

CDR3: CASSSAGAGNTIYF. The CDR3 region has the DNA TGTGCCAGCAGCTCGGCAGGGGCTGGAAACACCATATATTTT. The chain employs TRBV7-9 and TRBJ1-3, with D possibly matching TRBD1 (6 bases). The CDR3 is made up of 14 amino acids. Germline V gene lookup returns CDR1 SEHNR and CDR2 FQNEAQ (reference sequence). Trimming shortened V by 4 bases and J by 2 bases, and 9 bases separated the two germline ends.

The genes are TRBV7-2 and TRBJ1-5; 9 nucleotides align to TRBD1. J was trimmed by 7 bases and V by 2 bases; bases with no gene match: 6. The CDR3 consists of 15 residues. Looked up from germline, CDR1 is SGHTA and CDR2 is FQGNSA. The CDR3 DNA sequence: TGTGCCAGCAGCTTATTGACAGGGGGGGGCCAGCCCCAGCATTTT. Protein sequence: CASSLLTGGGQPQHF. Full variable domain (rest looked up from reference TRBV7-2 and TRBJ1-5): GAGVSQSPSNKVTEKGKDVELRCDPISGHTALYWYRQSLGQGLEFLIYFQGNSAPDKSGLPSDRFSAERTGGSVSTLTIQRTQQEDSAVYLCASSLLTGGGQPQHFGDGTRLSIL.

V is TRBV29-1 and J is TRBJ1-3, with 7 bases fitting TRBD1. Germline CDR1 SQVTM, CDR2 ANQGSEA. With 6 bases clipped from V and 0 bases from J, the junction kept 2 bases outside the gene matches. CDR3 length equals 13 residues. The chain's CDR3 is CSVRQGSGNTIYF. As DNA, the CDR3 is TGCAGCGTCCGACAGGGCTCTGGAAACACCATATATTTT.

The chain uses TRBV7-9 and TRBJ2-7, with 7 nucleotides matching TRBD1. This CDR3 region has 15 residues. Germline CDR1 reads SEHNR; CDR2 reads FQNEAQ (reference sequence). Trimming at V came to 1 base and at J to 1 base, leaving 4 bases not matched to a gene. CDR3 sequence reads: CASSLVQGQSYEQYF. In DNA, the CDR3 is TGTGCCAGCAGCTTAGTACAGGGACAGTCCTACGAGCAGTACTTC.

The count of this clone is one. The V gene is TRBV11-2, the J gene TRBJ2-1, with D unclear. Trimming took 5 bases from V and 0 from J, leaving 14 bases between them. Germline assignment: CDR1 SGHAT and CDR2 FQNNGV. CDR3 size: 16 residues. CDR3: CASSPPLSYSYNEQFF. The CDR3 nucleotides are TGTGCCAGCAGCCCCCCTCTGTCCTACTCCTACAATGAGCAGTTCTTC. Together with reference TRBV11-2 and TRBJ2-1, the CDR3 gives the full variable domain: EAGVAQSPRYKIIEKRQSVAFWCNPISGHATLYWYQQILGQGPKLLIQFQNNGVVDDSQLPKDRFSAERLKGVDSTLKIQPAKLEDSAVYLCASSPPLSYSYNEQFFGPGTRLTVL.

The chain couples TRBV5-1 to TRBJ2-7, with 7 bases aligning to TRBD1. Per the germline V gene, CDR1 is SGHRS and CDR2 is YFSETQ. The CDR3 consists of 17 residues. V was clipped by 1 base and J by 6 bases; unmatched bases: 16. The CDR3: CASSLRIGQAPLGEQYF. CDR3 DNA: TGCGCCAGCAGCTTGCGGATAGGACAGGCCCCCCTTGGCGAGCAGTACTTC.